This record looks at one T cell receptor beta chain sequence and its context. Libraries were prepared by immunoSEQ multiplex PCR; TCRdb keeps only in-frame clonotypes and omits some of them. The data show 110,000 or so clones, with about 90% seen just once and more than 0.5% held by the top ten. The length of the CDR3 is 16 residues. CDR1 SGHRS and CDR2 YFSETQ come from the germline V gene. The V end was cut by 1 base, the J end by 0 bases, with 10 bases between. The data originate from a study of Tregs in tolerant kidney transplant recipients. The chain recombines TRBV5-1 with TRBJ2-2; D is uncertain. This sequence originates from a human donor in good health. Material: CD4+ T cells from blood. The DNA for the CDR3 is TGCGCCAGCAGCTTGTTCGGCAGCGCGAACACCGGGGAGCTGTTTTTT. This gives the protein CASSLFGSANTGELFF. Filled out from reference TRBV5-1 and TRBJ2-2, the complete variable domain reads KAGVTQTPRYLIKTRGQQVTLSCSPISGHRSVSWYQQTPGQGLQFLFEYFSETQRNKGNFPGRFSGRQFSNSRSEMNVSTLELGDSALYLCASSLFGSANTGELFFGEGSRLTVL.